What follows are 2 T cell receptor beta chains derived from one specimen sequenced in a study of shared clonotypes between healthy human individuals. TCRdb's table, derived via immunoSEQ multiplex PCR, lists solely in-frame clones and lacks some. The table has roughly 300,000 clones, roughly 70% seen once. Sample: memory CD4+ T cells sorted from blood. As to subset: CD45RA-negative fraction. These receptors all stem from a man in his thirties or forties in good health.

V and J are TRBV7-6 and TRBJ2-7, with 8 bases lining up with TRBD1. The CDR3 sequence is 14 residues long. Trimming at V came to 5 bases and at J to 3 bases, leaving 6 bases not matched to a gene. The germline V gene encodes CDR1 SGHVS and CDR2 FNYEAQ. The CDR3 reads CASSIMGQDYEQYF. DNA for the CDR3: TGTGCCAGCAGCATAATGGGACAGGACTACGAGCAGTACTTC. The entire variable domain, with the rest obtained from reference TRBV7-6 and TRBJ2-7, is as follows: GAGVSQSPRYKVTKRGQDVALRCDPISGHVSLYWYRQALGQGPEFLTYFNYEAQQDKSGLPNDRFSAERPEGSISTLTIQRTEQRDSAMYRCASSIMGQDYEQYFGPGTRLTVT.

The chain carries TRBV2 and TRBJ2-7; D call uncertain. V was shortened by 6 bases and J by 9 bases, with 15 bases between the two germline ends. The CDR3 has 12 amino acids. Germline loops: CDR1 SNHLY, CDR2 FYNNEI. CDR3 nucleotides: TGTGCCAGCAGCCAAGACTGGAAAAGGCAGTACTTC. This encodes CASSQDWKRQYF.